Below are 20 T cell receptor beta chains sequenced from a single sample in a study of regulatory T cells in long-lasting Graves disease. Libraries of TCR beta came from iRepertoire HTBI primers plus Arm-PCR of CDR3 regions. TCRdb itself ran the multiplex PCR reads through MiXCR, one entry per CDR3 protein. The sample carries hundreds of thousands of distinct CDR3 sequences, 20% to 25% recorded once. Described time point: persistent/refractory GD, antithyroid drugs over 5 years with positive TRAb. PBMC-extracted RNA yielded the TCR library. The sequenced sample was peripheral blood mononuclear cells (PBMCs), obtained when the disease was refractory, from a patient treated with antithyroid drugs. The source of these receptors is a female donor with Graves disease.

This clonotype has more than one count but fewer than ten. This sequence joins TRBV20-1 and TRBJ1-4; D is perhaps TRBD1 (6 bases). CDR1 is DFQATT and CDR2 is SNEGSKA in the germline V gene (reference sequence). Trimming left V 5 bases short and J 0 bases short, with 16 bases between. This CDR3 contains 16 residues. The DNA of the CDR3 is TGCAGTGCTTTCCGGGACATAGGAACAACTAATGAAAAACTGTTTTTT. Translating gives CSAFRDIGTTNEKLFF.

The chain uses TRBV4-1 and TRBJ2-7; D might be TRBD1 (5 bases). The CDR3 is 15 residues long. V lost 0 bases to trimming and J lost 3 bases, with 12 bases between them. Germline loops: CDR1 MGHRA, CDR2 YSYEKL. For the CDR3, the DNA is TGCGCCAGCAGCCAAGATGGGGCGGAAAGCTACGAGCAGTACTTC. This encodes CASSQDGAESYEQYF.

This rearrangement joins TRBV6-1 to TRBJ1-5, with a tentative D call TRBD1 (5 bases). The V and J ends lost 6 bases and 5 bases respectively, with 14 bases between them. CDR1 MNHNS and CDR2 SASEGT come from the germline V gene. This CDR3 region has 14 residues. Here the CDR3 reads CASSQGTGDQPQHF. The CDR3 coding sequence is TGTGCCAGCAGCCAAGGGACGGGAGATCAGCCCCAGCATTTT.

J is TRBJ2-7 and V is TRBV14; D is undetermined. From germline, CDR1 is SGHDN and CDR2 FVKESK. Trimming shortened V by 0 bases and J by 8 bases, and 11 bases separated the two germline ends. The CDR3 is made up of 13 amino acids. The CDR3 sequence: CASSQDGSLKQYF. For the CDR3, the DNA is TGTGCCAGCAGCCAAGATGGGTCACTCAAGCAGTACTTC.

This clonotype was picked up many times. The chain has TRBV28 and TRBJ1-5; 7 bases are a match to TRBD1. Trimming removed 6 bases from V and 5 bases from J; junction bases left unmatched: 7. The CDR3 runs 14 residues. CDR1 is MDHEN, CDR2 SYDVKM, per germline. The CDR3 nucleotides read TGTGCCAGCAGCCCGAGGGACAGCTATCAGCCCCAGCATTTT. Protein product: CASSPRDSYQPQHF.

This rearrangement joins TRBV7-3 to TRBJ2-7, with TRBD2 matching over 9 bases. V gave up 5 bases and J gave up 6 bases; unmatched junction bases: 5. This CDR3 comprises 13 residues. Germline CDR1 reads SGHTA; CDR2 reads FQGTGA. This CDR3 is CASSTPGLAEQYF. The CDR3 DNA is TGTGCCAGCAGCACCCCGGGACTAGCCGAGCAGTACTTC.

V is TRBV9 and J is TRBJ2-2; 7 bases are shared with TRBD2. CDR1 and CDR2 from the germline V gene are SGDLS and YYNGEE. The CDR3 length is 15 residues. V lost 4 bases and J lost 5; bases outside the gene matches: 8. Here the CDR3 reads CASSTTSDPTGELFF. The CDR3 nucleotides are TGTGCCAGCAGCACCACTAGCGACCCGACCGGGGAGCTGTTTTTT.

This clonotype showed up many times. This chain joins TRBV2 and TRBJ2-7, with 8 bases aligning to TRBD2. This CDR3 is built from 14 residues. Germline V gene sequence: CDR1 SNHLY, CDR2 FYNNEI. V was pared by 8 bases and J by 3 bases, with 9 bases of the junction left unmatched. The CDR3 is CASEAIAGFYEQYF. The DNA for the CDR3 is TGTGCCAGCGAGGCAATAGCGGGGTTCTACGAGCAGTACTTC.

CDR3 amino acids: CSARVGTSGSDTQYF. CDR3 nucleotide sequence: TGCAGTGCTAGAGTGGGGACTAGCGGTTCGGATACGCAGTATTTT. V gene TRBV20-1 combines with J gene TRBJ2-3, with 11 positions matching TRBD2. From germline, CDR1 is DFQATT and CDR2 SNEGSKA (reference sequence). V trimming: 1 base; J trimming: 6 bases; junction bases outside the gene matches: 6. This CDR3 spans 15 amino acids.

This clonotype was seen once. The gene calls are TRBV29-1 and TRBJ1-1; D gene unclear. The V gene lost 7 bases and the J gene lost 0 bases, with 12 bases spanning the gap. CDR1 SQVTM and CDR2 ANQGSEA come from the germline V gene. The CDR3 has 13 amino acids. The CDR3 DNA follows: TGCAGCGCCATACAGTGGTTGAACACTGAAGCTTTCTTT. It encodes CSAIQWLNTEAFF.

This clonotype was counted only a few times. The V gene is TRBV7-9, the J gene TRBJ1-1; 9 bases match TRBD1. CDR1 and CDR2 (germline): SEHNR, FQNEAQ (reference sequence). The CDR3 loop spans 17 amino acids. Trimming removed 4 bases from V and 7 bases from J; junction bases left unmatched: 16. The DNA for the CDR3 is TGTGCCAGCAGCTCCCCTTCTGGGACAGGGAGTTTCGGTGAAGCTTTCTTT. This sequence encodes CASSSPSGTGSFGEAFF.

Only a few counts were recorded for this clonotype. The V and J genes are TRBV3-1 and TRBJ2-7; unclear D gene. CDR3 length: 12 residues. The germline V and J ends were trimmed by 5 bases and 3 bases, with 8 bases remaining between them. From germline, CDR1 is LGHDT and CDR2 YNNKEL (reference sequence). Here the CDR3 DNA reads TGTGCCAGCAGCTTCGTCTACTACGAGCAGTACTTC. Its protein is CASSFVYYEQYF.

The J gene is TRBJ2-1, the V gene TRBV20-1, with 11 bases matching TRBD2. The J segment lost 0 bases and the V segment lost 1 base, leaving 8 bases of the junction unmatched. The CDR3 contains 18 residues. Germline V gene lookup returns CDR1 DFQATT and CDR2 SNEGSKA (reference sequence). In nucleotides, the CDR3 is TGCAGTGCTAGAGGACTAGCGGGAACCAGGAGCTCCTACAATGAGCAGTTCTTC. This sequence encodes CSARGLAGTRSSYNEQFF.

This clonotype was seen a few times. This chain links TRBV5-1 with TRBJ1-1; D possibly corresponds to TRBD1 (6 bases). V lost 3 bases to trimming and J lost 9 bases, with 15 bases between them. CDR1 and CDR2 (germline): SGHRS, YFSETQ. The CDR3 is 13 amino acids. As DNA, the CDR3 is TGCGCCAGCAGCTCACTGAGACAGGTTAAAGCTTTCTTT. Amino acids: CASSSLRQVKAFF.

This clonotype was seen many times. V gene TRBV12-3 or TRBV12-4 combines with J gene TRBJ2-2; D possibly corresponds to TRBD1 (6 bases). The CDR3 loop spans 16 amino acids. V lost 7 bases, J lost 6 bases, and 21 bases lay in between. CDR3 nucleotide sequence: TGTGCCAGCACCCCCCCCAAAACAGGGAAGGCCGGGGAGCTGTTTTTT. Translation: CASTPPKTGKAGELFF.

This clonotype was counted a few times. The V and J genes are TRBV5-1 and TRBJ1-2; D gene ambiguous. This CDR3 has 13 residues. V was pared by 4 bases and J by 8 bases, with 15 bases between. Germline assignment: CDR1 SGHRS and CDR2 YFSETQ. The CDR3 region is CASSDTPGGGYTF. The CDR3, as DNA: TGCGCCAGCAGCGACACCCCAGGTGGGGGCTACACCTTC.

The chain employs TRBV4-1 and TRBJ2-2; 7 bases align to TRBD1. The CDR3 covers 17 residues. The junction had 9 bases not matched to a gene; V was cut back by 0 bases and J by 5 bases. CDR1 MGHRA and CDR2 YSYEKL come from the germline V gene. This CDR3 is CASSQEGQGVGTGELFF. Here the CDR3 DNA reads TGCGCCAGCAGCCAAGAAGGCCAGGGGGTGGGTACCGGGGAGCTGTTTTTT.

This clonotype was counted ten times or more. This rearrangement joins TRBV3-1 to TRBJ1-2; the match to TRBD1 covers 7 bases. J lost 6 bases, V lost 0 bases, and 10 bases had no gene match. CDR3 length: 16 amino acids. Germline CDR1 and CDR2: LGHDT and YNNKEL (reference sequence). The CDR3 DNA reads TGTGCCAGCAGCCAAGATCCCTCGACAGGGTGGGATGGCTACACCTTC. This sequence encodes CASSQDPSTGWDGYTF.

This chain joins TRBV6-2 or TRBV6-3 and TRBJ2-1; TRBD1 is a possible D gene (5 bases). The CDR3 runs to 12 residues. V gave up 7 bases and J gave up 10 bases, with 14 bases separating them. CDR1 and CDR2 from the germline V gene are MNHEY and SVGEGT. The CDR3 sequence is CASKKGAGEQFF. The CDR3 coding sequence is TGTGCCAGCAAGAAAGGGGCTGGCGAGCAGTTCTTC.

The sample holds a few counts of this clonotype. This sequence joins TRBV9 and TRBJ2-7, with D tentatively TRBD1 or TRBD2 (5 bases each). Germline V gene data show CDR1 as SGDLS and CDR2 as YYNGEE. V was cut by 0 bases and J by 3 bases, with 22 bases left in between. This CDR3 comprises 18 residues. CDR3 sequence: CASSVDPGPPGTSYEQYF. The CDR3 coding sequence is TGTGCCAGCAGCGTAGACCCAGGACCACCCGGGACCAGCTACGAGCAGTACTTC.